The next 26 T cell receptor beta chains were all read from a single sample in a study of cytomegalovirus exposure and HLA in healthy donors (dated 2017 in TCRdb). The library came from the immunoSEQ multiplex PCR assay. For the multiplex PCR, a mixture combining 60 forward primers for TCR Vbeta segments and 13 reverse primers for TCR Jbeta segments was used. TCRdb retrieved this table from immuneACCESS and kept in-frame rearrangements only. Not all clones are present; in checked studies, unresolved V genes account for under half, and no reason is known for the remainder. The sample table lists 100,000 to 150,000 clones, more than 60% of them with a count of one. The ten largest clonotypes hold 7.5% to 9.5% of the sample. What was sequenced was PBMCs. The receptors here all came from a woman aged 45-65 years in good health and CMV-seropositive.

The chain couples TRBV4-3 to TRBJ2-7; D is possibly TRBD2 (5 bases). The V end was cut by 0 bases, the J end by 12 bases, with 18 bases between. This CDR3 is built from 14 residues. CDR1 is LGHNA and CDR2 is YSLEER in the germline V gene. This chain's CDR3 is CASSQDLLSGFLYF. DNA of the CDR3: TGCGCCAGCAGCCAAGATCTGCTCTCGGGGTTTCTGTACTTC.

The chain employs TRBV6-1 and TRBJ2-3, with D unclear. Trimming left V 7 bases short and J 0 bases short, with 8 bases between. Germline CDR1 MNHNS, CDR2 SASEGT. This CDR3 is 13 amino acids long. The CDR3 spells CASTITSTDTQYF. In DNA form, the CDR3 reads TGTGCCAGCACTATAACGAGCACAGATACGCAGTATTTT.

The chain links TRBV10-3 to TRBJ2-2; 8 bases are a match to TRBD1. Losses at the gene ends were 8 bases for V and 1 base for J; bases not matched to a gene: 3. Germline CDR1 and CDR2: ENHRY and SYGVKD. This CDR3 is 14 amino acids long. CDR3 sequence reads: CAIGGTGNTGELFF. The CDR3 bases are TGTGCCATCGGTGGGACAGGGAACACCGGGGAGCTGTTTTTT.

In nucleotides, the CDR3 is TGTGCCAGCAGCTTGCGTGCTAGCGGGGGGGAGACCCAGTACTTC. Protein product: CASSLRASGGETQYF. The chain employs TRBV5-4 and TRBJ2-5; 11 positions match TRBD2. The CDR3 extends over 15 amino acids. Per the germline V gene, CDR1 is SGHNT and CDR2 is YYREEE (reference sequence). The V and J ends lost 1 base and 5 bases, in that order; junction bases with no gene match: 4.

This chain connects TRBV4-2 to TRBJ2-7; D is unclear. The V end lost 0 bases, the J end lost 5 bases, and 5 bases lay between the germline ends. Germline V lookup: CDR1 LGHNA, CDR2 YNFKEQ. The CDR3 totals 12 residues. CDR3 residues: CASSQDSHEQYF. The CDR3, as DNA: TGTGCCAGCAGCCAAGATAGCCACGAGCAGTACTTC.

The genes are TRBV2 and TRBJ2-7, with 8 nucleotides matching TRBD2. Germline trimming cut 4 bases from V and 3 bases from J; bases unmatched to any gene: 5. Germline V gene sequence: CDR1 SNHLY, CDR2 FYNNEI. The CDR3 contains 14 residues. The CDR3 spells CASSVAGGDYEQYF. DNA of the CDR3: TGTGCCAGCAGTGTCGCGGGGGGCGACTACGAGCAGTACTTC. Variable domain in full (rest from reference TRBV2 and TRBJ2-7): EPEVTQTPSHQVTQMGQEVILRCVPISNHLYFYWYRQILGQKVEFLVSFYNNEISEKSEIFDDQFSVERPDGSNFTLKIRSTKLEDSAMYFCASSVAGGDYEQYFGPGTRLTVT.

This clone was recorded once. The rearrangement links TRBV15 to TRBJ2-1; no clear D. Per germline, CDR1 LNHNV and CDR2 YYDKDF (reference sequence). Deletions cut 2 bases from V and 6 bases from J, with 2 bases between. CDR3 size: 11 residues. The CDR3 loop reads CATSRRNEQFF. CDR3 nucleotide sequence: TGTGCCACCAGCAGACGCAATGAGCAGTTCTTC.

The chain combines TRBV15 with TRBJ2-2, with TRBD1 matching over 8 bases. Germline V gene sequence: CDR1 LNHNV, CDR2 YYDKDF (reference sequence). J was trimmed by 2 bases and V by 2 bases; bases with no gene match: 4. The CDR3 is 16 residues long. CDR3 loop: CATSRKGQGNTGELFF. CDR3 coding DNA: TGTGCCACCAGCAGAAAAGGACAGGGCAACACCGGGGAGCTGTTTTTT.

This chain connects TRBV5-6 to TRBJ1-1, with D maybe TRBD1 (5 bases). Germline V CDR1 and CDR2: SGHDT, YYEEEE. The CDR3 contains 15 residues. Trimming removed 0 bases from V and 4 bases from J, with 13 bases in between. CDR3 in DNA: TGTGCCAGCAGCTTGGCTAGGACACTGGGCACTGAAGCTTTCTTT. Translated, it gives CASSLARTLGTEAFF.

The chain couples TRBV5-6 to TRBJ1-1; 7 nucleotides match TRBD1. This CDR3 is built from 14 residues. Germline CDR1 and CDR2: SGHDT and YYEEEE. With V trimmed by 2 bases and J by 1 base, 2 bases remained unmatched. The chain's CDR3 is CASSLGQANTEAFF. The CDR3 nucleotides read TGTGCCAGCAGCTTAGGACAGGCGAACACTGAAGCTTTCTTT.

V gene TRBV7-6 combines with J gene TRBJ2-2; perhaps TRBD2 as D (7 bases). The CDR3 contains 16 residues. V was clipped by 2 bases and J by 2 bases, with 12 bases between them. The germline V gene encodes CDR1 SGHVS and CDR2 FNYEAQ. CDR3 sequence: CASSLLTGGNTGELFF. DNA of the CDR3: TGTGCCAGCAGCTTACTGACGGGGGGCAACACCGGGGAGCTGTTTTTT.

The chain is built from TRBV7-9 and TRBJ2-2, with 11 bases lining up with TRBD2. With 2 bases clipped from V and 2 bases from J, the junction kept 1 base outside the gene matches. The CDR3 is 16 amino acids. The germline V gene encodes CDR1 SEHNR and CDR2 FQNEAQ (reference sequence). The CDR3 is CASSLTSGGNTGELFF. CDR3 in DNA: TGTGCCAGCAGCTTAACTAGCGGGGGAAACACCGGGGAGCTGTTTTTT.

This chain uses TRBV7-9 with TRBJ1-3; a weak D match, TRBD1 (6 bases). V shed 4 bases and J shed 4 bases, with 8 bases lying between them. The germline CDR1 and CDR2 sequences are SEHNR and FQNEAQ (reference sequence). CDR3 length: 13 amino acids. CDR3 amino acids: CASSSGQGNTIYF. Written as DNA, the CDR3 is TGTGCCAGCAGCTCAGGACAGGGAAACACCATATATTTT.

This chain uses TRBV6-4 with TRBJ1-6; D gene unclear. With 5 bases removed from V and 7 bases from J, the gap between germline ends came to 9 bases. CDR1 and CDR2 (germline): MRHNA, SNTAGT. This CDR3 comprises 13 residues. CDR3 protein: CASSIQRNSPLHF. CDR3 DNA: TGTGCCAGCAGTATCCAGCGGAATTCACCCCTCCACTTT.

The CDR3 bases are TGTGCCTGGACCGCGGGACCAGGGTCGGGCTACGAGCAGTACTTC. This codes for CAWTAGPGSGYEQYF. V gene TRBV30 combines with J gene TRBJ2-7, with D perhaps matching TRBD2 (6 bases). The germline V gene encodes CDR1 GTSNPN and CDR2 SVGIG (reference sequence). Trimming took 4 bases from V and 3 from J, leaving 19 bases between them. This CDR3 spans 15 amino acids. The variable domain in full, with the rest retrieved from reference TRBV30 and TRBJ2-7, is SQTIHQWPATLVQPVGSPLSLECTVEGTSNPNLYWYRQAAGRGLQLLFYSVGIGQISSEVPQNLSASRPQDRQFILSSKKLLLSDSGFYLCAWTAGPGSGYEQYFGPGTRLTVT.

This clone came up once. The chain is built from TRBV30 and TRBJ1-5; 8 nucleotides match TRBD1. Per the germline V gene, CDR1 is GTSNPN and CDR2 is SVGIG (reference sequence). Losses at the gene ends were 2 bases for V and 4 bases for J; bases not matched to a gene: 10. The CDR3 sequence is 16 residues long. CDR3 in DNA: TGTGCCTGGAGTTCTCGGGGCAGGGGGCTGAATCAGCCCCAGCATTTT. Encoded protein: CAWSSRGRGLNQPQHF.

The chain links TRBV15 to TRBJ2-5; D is ambiguous. Germline V gene lookup returns CDR1 LNHNV and CDR2 YYDKDF (reference sequence). V shed 1 base and J shed 4 bases, with 7 bases lying between them. The CDR3 runs 13 residues. CDR3 loop: CATSRARPETQYF. DNA for the CDR3: TGTGCCACCAGCAGAGCTAGGCCAGAGACCCAGTACTTC.

The chain couples TRBV19 to TRBJ2-2; 9 bases are shared with TRBD1. CDR1 LNHDA and CDR2 SQIVND come from the germline V gene (reference sequence). The CDR3 runs to 17 residues. Trimming cost V 5 bases and J 7 bases; bases outside gene matches: 14. For the CDR3, the DNA is TGTGCCAGTAGTGCAACCGACCTCAACAGGGGGCACGGGGAGCTGTTTTTT. This sequence encodes CASSATDLNRGHGELFF.

V gene TRBV2 combines with J gene TRBJ1-4; the match to TRBD1 covers 8 bases. CDR1 is SNHLY and CDR2 is FYNNEI in the germline V gene. The CDR3 is 14 amino acids. The ends lost 3 bases at V and 4 bases at J; junction bases unmatched: 1. CDR3 nucleotide sequence: TGTGCCAGCAGTGAGGACAGGGATAATGAAAAACTGTTTTTT. This gives the protein CASSEDRDNEKLFF.

The chain has TRBV19 and TRBJ1-1; D remains ambiguous. CDR1 and CDR2 from the germline V gene are LNHDA and SQIVND (reference sequence). Trimming stripped 0 bases from V and 2 bases from J, with 16 bases between. The CDR3 spans 17 residues. In DNA, the CDR3 is TGTGCCAGTAGTATAGATCCAGTGGAGGGTGTAAACACTGAAGCTTTCTTT. It codes for CASSIDPVEGVNTEAFF.

This chain links TRBV13 with TRBJ2-3, with 7 bases matching TRBD1. V dropped 4 bases and J dropped 11; count of bases not matched to a gene: 12. Germline V lookup: CDR1 PRHDT, CDR2 FYEKMQ (reference sequence). There are 14 residues in the CDR3. In nucleotides, the CDR3 is TGTGCCAGCAGCTCCAAGGACAGGTCGTGGGGGCAGTATTTT. Translated, it gives CASSSKDRSWGQYF.

CDR3 in amino acids: CAWSARGQYETQYF. CDR3 coding DNA: TGTGCCTGGAGTGCCCGGGGACAGTACGAGACCCAGTACTTC. The rearrangement links TRBV30 to TRBJ2-5; 7 positions agree with TRBD1. This CDR3 is built from 14 residues. With 1 base clipped from V and 5 bases from J, the junction kept 7 bases outside the gene matches. Germline V gene lookup returns CDR1 GTSNPN and CDR2 SVGIG (reference sequence). The full variable domain, completed using reference TRBV30 and TRBJ2-5, is SQTIHQWPATLVQPVGSPLSLECTVEGTSNPNLYWYRQAAGRGLQLLFYSVGIGQISSEVPQNLSASRPQDRQFILSSKKLLLSDSGFYLCAWSARGQYETQYFGPGTRLLVL.

The V gene is TRBV5-6, the J gene TRBJ2-2; D possibly corresponds to TRBD2 (6 bases). Trimming took off 4 bases at V and 3 bases at J, with 16 bases between the two ends. Germline V gives CDR1 SGHDT, CDR2 YYEEEE. The CDR3 runs 16 residues. In DNA form, the CDR3 reads TGTGCCAGCAGCGGGGGGACGAGCGGGTACACCGGGGAGCTGTTTTTT. It codes for CASSGGTSGYTGELFF.

This chain joins TRBV5-1 and TRBJ2-6; D remains unclear. The germline V gene has CDR1 SGHRS and CDR2 YFSETQ. Trimming removed 7 bases from V and 0 bases from J, with 14 bases in between. The CDR3 extends over 16 amino acids. CDR3 in amino acids: CASGRWADSGANVLTF. The CDR3 DNA reads TGCGCCAGCGGTCGGTGGGCCGACTCTGGGGCCAACGTCCTGACTTTC.

This chain uses TRBV6-1 with TRBJ1-2; TRBD1 matches 9 bases. CDR1 MNHNS and CDR2 SASEGT come from the germline V gene. The CDR3 totals 15 residues. V lost 7 bases, J lost 1 base, and 7 bases stayed unmatched. CDR3 residues: CASTVRDRVNYGYTF. The DNA of the CDR3 is TGTGCCAGCACGGTGAGGGACAGGGTTAACTATGGCTACACCTTC.

The rearrangement uses TRBV10-3 and TRBJ1-3, with 7 bases that match TRBD1. Germline values: CDR1 ENHRY, CDR2 SYGVKD. Trimming took 10 bases from V and 4 from J; bases not matched to a gene: 13. The CDR3 loop spans 15 amino acids. The CDR3 coding sequence is TGTGCCAGTTTACAGGGGAAGGTGACCGGAAACACCATATATTTT. It translates to CASLQGKVTGNTIYF.